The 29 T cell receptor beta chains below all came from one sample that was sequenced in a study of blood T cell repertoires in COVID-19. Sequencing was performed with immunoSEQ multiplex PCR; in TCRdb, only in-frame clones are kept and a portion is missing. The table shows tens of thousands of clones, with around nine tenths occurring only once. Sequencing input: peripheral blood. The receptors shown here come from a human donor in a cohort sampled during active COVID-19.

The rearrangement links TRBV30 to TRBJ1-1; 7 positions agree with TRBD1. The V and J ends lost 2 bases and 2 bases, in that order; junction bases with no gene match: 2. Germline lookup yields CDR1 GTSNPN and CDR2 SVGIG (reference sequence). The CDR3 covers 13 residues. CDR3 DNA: TGTGCCTGGAGTAAGGGGGCTAACACTGAAGCTTTCTTT. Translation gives CAWSKGANTEAFF.

CDR3 amino acids: CASSLLAGGLEETQYF. The CDR3 DNA reads as TGTGCCAGCAGCTTATTGGCGGGGGGGCTGGAAGAGACCCAGTACTTC. The V and J genes are TRBV11-2 and TRBJ2-5; 9 bases are a match to TRBD2. CDR3 length: 16 residues. With V trimmed by 2 bases and J by 3 bases, 7 bases remained unmatched. CDR1 SGHAT and CDR2 FQNNGV come from the germline V gene. The full variable domain, with the rest looked up from reference TRBV11-2 and TRBJ2-5, is EAGVAQSPRYKIIEKRQSVAFWCNPISGHATLYWYQQILGQGPKLLIQFQNNGVVDDSQLPKDRFSAERLKGVDSTLKIQPAKLEDSAVYLCASSLLAGGLEETQYFGPGTRLLVL.

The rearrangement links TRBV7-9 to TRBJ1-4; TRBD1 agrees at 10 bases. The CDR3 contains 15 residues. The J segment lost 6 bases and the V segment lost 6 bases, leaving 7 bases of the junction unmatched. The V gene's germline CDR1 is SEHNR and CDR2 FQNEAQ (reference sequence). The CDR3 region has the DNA TGTGCCAGCAGTCGCGCCGGGACAGGGGATGAAAAACTGTTTTTT. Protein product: CASSRAGTGDEKLFF.

CDR3 in amino acids: CASSRSPQGANQPQHF. Here the CDR3 DNA reads TGTGCCAGTAGTAGGAGTCCGCAGGGGGCCAATCAGCCCCAGCATTTT. The chain joins TRBV19 to TRBJ1-5, with TRBD1 identical over 8 bases. Trimming removed 4 bases from V and 3 bases from J; junction bases left unmatched: 8. CDR3 length: 16 residues. Germline V gene sequence: CDR1 LNHDA, CDR2 SQIVND (reference sequence).

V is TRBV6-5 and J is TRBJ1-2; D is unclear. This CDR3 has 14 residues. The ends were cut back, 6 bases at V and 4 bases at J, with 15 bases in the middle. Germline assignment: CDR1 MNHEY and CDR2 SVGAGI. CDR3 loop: CASSPSYYSYGYTF. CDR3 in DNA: TGTGCCAGCAGCCCATCCTATTACAGCTATGGCTACACCTTC.

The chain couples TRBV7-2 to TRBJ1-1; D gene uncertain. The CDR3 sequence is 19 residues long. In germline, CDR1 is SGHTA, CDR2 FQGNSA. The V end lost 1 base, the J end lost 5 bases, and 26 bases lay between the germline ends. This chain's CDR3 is CASSLGPLGSPQKRTEAFF. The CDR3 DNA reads TGTGCCAGCAGCTTAGGCCCCCTAGGATCCCCACAAAAGAGAACTGAAGCTTTCTTT.

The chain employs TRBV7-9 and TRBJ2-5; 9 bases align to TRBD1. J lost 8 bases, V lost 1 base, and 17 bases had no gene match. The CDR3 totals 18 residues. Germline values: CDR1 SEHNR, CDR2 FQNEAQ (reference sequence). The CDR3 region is CASSLGLARLGGQGTQYF. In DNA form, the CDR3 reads TGTGCCAGCAGCTTAGGCCTGGCCCGCCTAGGGGGACAGGGTACCCAGTACTTC.

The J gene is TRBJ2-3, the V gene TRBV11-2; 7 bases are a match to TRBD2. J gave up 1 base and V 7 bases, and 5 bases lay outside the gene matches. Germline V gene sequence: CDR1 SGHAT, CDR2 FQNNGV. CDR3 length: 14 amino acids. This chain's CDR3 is CASTFSGGTDTQYF. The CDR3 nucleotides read TGTGCCAGCACCTTCAGCGGGGGCACAGATACGCAGTATTTT.

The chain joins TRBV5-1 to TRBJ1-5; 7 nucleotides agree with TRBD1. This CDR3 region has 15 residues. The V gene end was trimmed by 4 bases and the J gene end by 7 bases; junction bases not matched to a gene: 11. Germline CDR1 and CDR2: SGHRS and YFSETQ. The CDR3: CASSRETGNGQPQHF. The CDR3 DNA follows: TGCGCCAGCAGCCGAGAGACAGGGAACGGACAGCCCCAGCATTTT.

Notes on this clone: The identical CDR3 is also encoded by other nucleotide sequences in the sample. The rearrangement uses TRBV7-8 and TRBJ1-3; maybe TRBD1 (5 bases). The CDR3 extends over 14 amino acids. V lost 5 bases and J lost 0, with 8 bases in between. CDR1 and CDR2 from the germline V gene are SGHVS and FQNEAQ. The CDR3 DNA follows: TGTGCCAGCAGCCCGCAGGGCTCTGGAAACACCATATATTTT. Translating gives CASSPQGSGNTIYF.

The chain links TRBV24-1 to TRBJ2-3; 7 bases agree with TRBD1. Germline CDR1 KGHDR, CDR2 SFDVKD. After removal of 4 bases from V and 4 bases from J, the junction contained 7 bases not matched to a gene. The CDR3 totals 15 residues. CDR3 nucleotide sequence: TGTGCCACCAGTGAGCCTACAGGGGCGGCAGATACGCAGTATTTT. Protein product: CATSEPTGAADTQYF.

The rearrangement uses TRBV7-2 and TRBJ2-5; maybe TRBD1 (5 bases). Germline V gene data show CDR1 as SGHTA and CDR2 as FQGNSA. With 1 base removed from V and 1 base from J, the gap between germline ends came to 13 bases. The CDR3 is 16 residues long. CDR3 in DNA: TGTGCCAGCAGCTTAGTCCAGGGATTCGCCCAAGAGACCCAGTACTTC. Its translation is CASSLVQGFAQETQYF.

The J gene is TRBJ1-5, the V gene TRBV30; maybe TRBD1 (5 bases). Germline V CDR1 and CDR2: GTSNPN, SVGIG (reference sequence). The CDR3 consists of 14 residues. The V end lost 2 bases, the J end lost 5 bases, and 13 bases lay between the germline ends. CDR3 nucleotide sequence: TGTGCCTGGAGTCCCCTTTCGGGGGATCAGCCCCAGCATTTT. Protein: CAWSPLSGDQPQHF. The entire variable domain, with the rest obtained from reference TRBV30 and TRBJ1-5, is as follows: SQTIHQWPATLVQPVGSPLSLECTVEGTSNPNLYWYRQAAGRGLQLLFYSVGIGQISSEVPQNLSASRPQDRQFILSSKKLLLSDSGFYLCAWSPLSGDQPQHFGDGTRLSIL.

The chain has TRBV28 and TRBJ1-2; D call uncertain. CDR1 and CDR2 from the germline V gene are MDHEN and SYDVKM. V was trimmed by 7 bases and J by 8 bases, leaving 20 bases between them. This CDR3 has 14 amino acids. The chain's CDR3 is CASTPEPTGKGYTF. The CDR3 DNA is TGTGCCAGCACCCCGGAGCCTACCGGGAAAGGCTACACCTTC.

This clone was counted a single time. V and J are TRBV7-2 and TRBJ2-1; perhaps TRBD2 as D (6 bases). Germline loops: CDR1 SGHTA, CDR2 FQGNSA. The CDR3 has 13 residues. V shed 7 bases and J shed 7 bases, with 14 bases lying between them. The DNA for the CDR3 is TGTGCCAGCAATCGCCGGCGGGGAAATGAGCAGTTCTTC. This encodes CASNRRRGNEQFF.

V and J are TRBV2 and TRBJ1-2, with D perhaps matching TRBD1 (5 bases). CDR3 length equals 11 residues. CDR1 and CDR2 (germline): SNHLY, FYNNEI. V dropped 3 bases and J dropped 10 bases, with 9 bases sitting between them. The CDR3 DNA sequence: TGTGCCAGCAGTGAGGTACAGGACTACACCTTC. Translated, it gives CASSEVQDYTF.

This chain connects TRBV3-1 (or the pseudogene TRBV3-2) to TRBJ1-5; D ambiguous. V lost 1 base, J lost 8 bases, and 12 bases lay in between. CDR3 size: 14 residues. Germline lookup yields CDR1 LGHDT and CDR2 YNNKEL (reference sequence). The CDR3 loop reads CASSQGPSSEPQHF. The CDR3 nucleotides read TGTGCCAGCAGCCAAGGGCCCAGCAGCGAGCCCCAGCATTTT.

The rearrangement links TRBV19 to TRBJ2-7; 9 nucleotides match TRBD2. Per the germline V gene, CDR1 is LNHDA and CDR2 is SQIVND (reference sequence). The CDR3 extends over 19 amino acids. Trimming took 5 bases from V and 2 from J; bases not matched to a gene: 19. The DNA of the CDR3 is TGTGCCAGTAGTCCGGGGGAATACCTTCCTAGCGGGGCCACCTACGAGCAGTACTTC. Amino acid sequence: CASSPGEYLPSGATYEQYF.

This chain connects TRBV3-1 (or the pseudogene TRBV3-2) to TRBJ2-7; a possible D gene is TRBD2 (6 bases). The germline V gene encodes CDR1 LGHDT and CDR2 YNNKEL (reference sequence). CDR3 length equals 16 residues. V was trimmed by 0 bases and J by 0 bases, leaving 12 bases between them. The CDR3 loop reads CASSQDSGRFSYEQYF. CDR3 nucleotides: TGTGCCAGCAGCCAAGATAGCGGCAGGTTCTCCTACGAGCAGTACTTC.

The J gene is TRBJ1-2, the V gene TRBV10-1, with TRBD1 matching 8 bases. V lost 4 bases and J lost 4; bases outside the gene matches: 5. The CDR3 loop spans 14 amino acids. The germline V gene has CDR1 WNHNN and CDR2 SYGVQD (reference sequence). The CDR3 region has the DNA TGCGCCAGCAGTGGAGACAGGGGCAGCTATGGCTACACCTTC. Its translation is CASSGDRGSYGYTF.

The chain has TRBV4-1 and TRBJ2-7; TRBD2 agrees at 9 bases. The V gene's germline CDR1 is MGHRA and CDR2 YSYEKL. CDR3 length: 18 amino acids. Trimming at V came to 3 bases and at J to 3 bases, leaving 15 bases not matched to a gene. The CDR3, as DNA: TGCGCCAGCAGCCACCCGGGAGCTAGCGGGGTTAAGGTCTACGAGCAGTACTTC. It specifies CASSHPGASGVKVYEQYF.

The CDR3 nucleotides read TGTGCCAGCACCCAGAGGGGGGGCAGCTCTGGGGCCAACGTCCTGACTTTC. Amino acid sequence: CASTQRGGSSGANVLTF. The chain combines TRBV7-9 with TRBJ2-6; a weak D match, TRBD2 (7 bases). CDR1 SEHNR and CDR2 FQNEAQ come from the germline V gene (reference sequence). The CDR3 covers 17 residues. The V end was cut by 7 bases, the J end by 0 bases, with 16 bases between.

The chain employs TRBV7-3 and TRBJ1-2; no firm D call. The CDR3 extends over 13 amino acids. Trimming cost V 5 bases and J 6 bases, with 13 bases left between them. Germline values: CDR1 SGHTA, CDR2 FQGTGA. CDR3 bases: TGTGCCAGCAGCAAACCGGAGGGTGATGGCTACACCTTC. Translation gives CASSKPEGDGYTF.

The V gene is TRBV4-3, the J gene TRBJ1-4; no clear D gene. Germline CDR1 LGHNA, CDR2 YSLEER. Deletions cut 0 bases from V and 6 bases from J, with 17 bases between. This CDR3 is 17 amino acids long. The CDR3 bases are TGCGCCAGCAGCCAAGACTATTTAACCGGGTGGGATGAAAAACTGTTTTTT. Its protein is CASSQDYLTGWDEKLFF.

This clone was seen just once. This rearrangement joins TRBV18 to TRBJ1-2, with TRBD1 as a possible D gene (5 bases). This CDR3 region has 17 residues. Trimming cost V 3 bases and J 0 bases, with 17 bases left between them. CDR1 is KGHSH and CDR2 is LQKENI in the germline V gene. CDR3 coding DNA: TGTGCCAGCTCACCGAAACCGACGGCAGGGTCTAACTATGGCTACACCTTC. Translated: CASSPKPTAGSNYGYTF.

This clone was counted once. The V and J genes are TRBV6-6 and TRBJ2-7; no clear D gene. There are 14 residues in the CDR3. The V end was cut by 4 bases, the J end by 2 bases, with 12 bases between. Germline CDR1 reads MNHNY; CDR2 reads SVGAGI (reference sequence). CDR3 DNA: TGTGCCAGCAGTTCCGTCGTATATGCCTACGAGCAGTACTTC. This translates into CASSSVVYAYEQYF.

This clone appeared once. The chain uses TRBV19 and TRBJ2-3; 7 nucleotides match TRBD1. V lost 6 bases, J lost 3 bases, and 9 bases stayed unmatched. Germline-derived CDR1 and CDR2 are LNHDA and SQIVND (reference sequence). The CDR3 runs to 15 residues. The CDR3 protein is CASSPGTVVTDTQYF. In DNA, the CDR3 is TGTGCCAGTAGCCCAGGGACAGTCGTTACAGATACGCAGTATTTT.

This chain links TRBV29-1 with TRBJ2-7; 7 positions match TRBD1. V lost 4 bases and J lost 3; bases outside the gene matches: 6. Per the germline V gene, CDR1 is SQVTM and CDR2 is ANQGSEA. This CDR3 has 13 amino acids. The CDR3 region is CSVVGTEIYEQYF. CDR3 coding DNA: TGCAGCGTTGTCGGGACAGAGATCTACGAGCAGTACTTC.

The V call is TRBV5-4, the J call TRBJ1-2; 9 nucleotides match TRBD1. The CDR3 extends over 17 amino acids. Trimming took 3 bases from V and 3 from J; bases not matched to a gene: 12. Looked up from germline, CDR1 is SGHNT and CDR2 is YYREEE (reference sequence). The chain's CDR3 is CASSSPPTGGFYYGYTF. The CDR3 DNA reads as TGTGCCAGCAGCTCTCCCCCGACAGGGGGATTCTACTATGGCTACACCTTC. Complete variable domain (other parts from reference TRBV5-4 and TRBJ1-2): ETGVTQSPTHLIKTRGQQVTLRCSSQSGHNTVSWYQQALGQGPQFIFQYYREEENGRGNFPPRFSGLQFPNYSSELNVNALELDDSALYLCASSSPPTGGFYYGYTFGSGTRLTVV.